This T cell receptor beta chain is drawn from a study of cytomegalovirus exposure and HLA in healthy donors (dated by TCRdb to the late 2010s). In the study overall: In an earlier analysis of 587 of the donors, around 290 Gb of sequence data and 100 million or so unique TCR beta sequences from about 179 million T cells were reported. A separate validation cohort of about 110 different subjects was used in addition to the 666-subject first cohort. All discovery cohort repertoires had been generated using a single sequencing platform. On average, about 240,000 unique TCR beta nucleotide sequences were sequenced per donor among 398 genotyped donors of the cohort, with roughly 18% of those sequences being non-productive. The study profiled the T cell repertoires of 500 to 800 subjects by immunosequencing and related them to cytomegalovirus serostatus. In a later analysis, previously published TCR beta repertoires from 550 to 700 donors were re-analyzed and high-resolution HLA genotyping was added so that TCR occurrence patterns could be studied. An early release covering roughly 640 HLA-typed donors comprised roughly 300 gigabases of sequencing data and around 80 million unique TCR sequences. A later genetic analysis used genome-wide SNP genotypes for 398 of the 666 donors, treating that subset as a discovery cohort. Donor age, sex, ethnicity and CMV serostatus were compiled together with the repertoire data. Of the 300 to 500 genotyped donors, 75% to 85% were placed in the genetic ancestry cluster associated with self-reported Caucasian donors. The number of typed donors differed by locus: roughly 629-640 for A, B, C, DRB1 and DQB1; approximately 520 for DQA1; over 600 for DPA1; and roughly 450 for DPB1. Five DR-DQ haplotypes were handled as single units for association and clustering, since linkage in the cohort was strong. To decide whether each TCR beta V gene segment behaved as functional or pseudogenic, an earlier analysis of some 570 of the donors relied on high-throughput TCR beta sequencing. Rather than using new phenotypic data, the later analysis identified candidate immune exposures from TCR beta sequences and from how often those sequences occurred across donors. To predict cytomegalovirus infection status, the study brought together high-throughput TCR immunosequencing, statistical association of individual TCRs with disease status, and machine learning. HLA typing included class I and class II loci at four-digit resolution. The aim of the study was to test whether cataloging public T cell receptors could identify signatures of past pathogen exposure. Broad study findings and their caveats: According to a later analysis, TCR association rates differed among HLA loci, with DRB1 alleles showing the most associated TCRs and HLA-C alleles showing the fewest. In an earlier analysis of around 600 of the donors, most TCR beta V segments were observed in productive rearrangements about 87% or about 30% of the time, broadly matching IMGT annotations. When HLA alleles, especially DR and DQ, strongly co-occurred, TCR associations were difficult to assign to individual alleles. In a later analysis, HLA-associated TCR beta chains were found to be more clonally expanded and to have lower generation probabilities than equally common non-associated chains. The authors suggested that the approach could potentially be generalized to other disease states and immunological phenotypes. In a later analysis, some 18,000 TCR beta sequences were associated with specific HLA alleles at a false discovery rate of 0.05. Fewer than 20 rarely observed V segments, including chromosome 9 orphons, were excluded from the earlier analysis of a few hundred of the donors because counts were too low. An association between a missense DCLRE1C variant and V-gene and J-gene trimming of TCR beta chains was found in a later genetic analysis and replicated in an independent cohort. The 87-base-pair reads could not distinguish some IMGT-functional V segments, including TRBV6-2 and TRBV6-3, so those segments were excluded. Three of the identified cytomegalovirus-associated TCR beta chains were confirmed in vitro to be specific for cytomegalovirus antigens. Because some donors lacked HLA typing at each locus, the association tests relied only on the typed subset. In a later genetic analysis, fewer N-insertions in productive TCRs were reported among donors in an Asian-associated ancestry cluster than the approximately 670-donor mean. Correlated functional status among segregating V segments might reflect linkage disequilibrium, but an unknown experimental factor could not be ruled out. For the cohort, immune exposure information was limited to CMV serostatus. In the study, 150 to 200 TCR beta chains were listed as associated with cytomegalovirus. Sequencing depth was assumed to be roughly uniform across donors in the presence/absence analyses, though that assumption may not hold. In both the original and validation cohorts, the classifier was reported to diagnose cytomegalovirus status with high specificity and sensitivity. Most CMV-associated TCR beta chains appeared to be HLA-restricted in a later analysis, and the HLA associations seemed to be driven largely by CMV exposure. A cluster of highly shared sequence variants was judged likely to represent a technical artifact of the sequencing pipeline. Most TCR sequences were seen in very few donors, while some public TCRs were found in many individuals. This cohort had only TCR beta chains sequenced, and the lack of alpha or paired-chain data limited which features could be detected. A further reported finding was that TCR beta sequences accurately predicted the HLA-A and HLA-B alleles for most subjects in the first cohort. In a later analysis, several top co-occurrence clusters were reported to appear linked to parvovirus B19, influenza, CMV and Epstein-Barr virus.

Preparation of the library involved the immunoSEQ multiplex PCR assay. For the multiplex PCR, a mixture combining 60 forward primers for TCR Vbeta segments and 13 reverse primers for TCR Jbeta segments was used. The CDR3 region of rearranged TCR beta genes was amplified from genomic DNA with a multiplex PCR assay. Amplified TCR beta libraries were sequenced as 87-base-pair reads on the Illumina HiSeq System. The original methods were these. Across the 500 to 850 repertoires, a later analysis counted 78 million or so unique TCR beta chains, some 11 million of which were shared by at least two donors. To remove PCR and sequencing errors, raw reads were error-corrected and collapsed into unique sequences using a nearest-neighbor algorithm that merged closely related sequences. Alignment of CDR3 sequences to IMGT reference sequences was used to assign V, D and J gene segments. For a sequence to be retained, at least a six-nucleotide match to both a V gene segment and a J gene segment was required. Rearrangements were called productive when the CDR3 lacked stop codons and stayed in frame with V and J; all others were non-productive. Following IMGT convention, CDR3 was defined as the stretch from the second conserved V-encoded cysteine up to the conserved J-encoded phenylalanine. Sequences without an unambiguous match to a single V gene segment were excluded from the earlier analysis of approximately 600 of the donors. An earlier analysis of a few hundred of the donors classified V segments as functional when productive rearrangements were above 56.7% and as segregating when the standard deviation between donors was above 5%. A statistical classification framework was built to diagnose cytomegalovirus status from the catalog of TCR beta chain sequences. A later analysis assigned V and J genes by comparing TCR nucleotide sequences with IMGT/GENE-DB human TR gene sequences. In a later analysis, CDR3 sequences and most-parsimonious VDJ recombination scenarios were assigned using the TCRdist pipeline. In a later analysis, each TCR beta chain was defined by its CDR3 amino acid sequence together with its V-gene family, and reads without a unique V-gene family were excluded. As a way to deal with suspected cross-contamination and a sequencing artifact, a later analysis dropped roughly 600 nucleotide sequences that were highly shared and had low generation probability. For each public chain, a later analysis derived a clonal expansion index from normalized ranks of inferred template counts within each repertoire. A later analysis computed generation probabilities with a VDJ recombination model fitted to out-of-frame rearrangements, and checked the results against IGoR. In a later analysis, hypergeometric tests were used to score TCR-TCR, TCR-HLA and TCR-CMV co-occurrence, with a repertoire-size bias correction applied to TCR pairs. False discovery rates were estimated in a later analysis by permuting HLA or CMV assignments 20 times. In a later analysis, co-occurring TCRs were grouped with DBSCAN, and TCRdist sequence similarity was added when clustering was performed within HLA-allele-positive subsets. Repertoires with fewer than 30,000 or more than 120,000 public chains, plus five repertoires with anomalous nucleotide sharing, were excluded from co-occurrence clustering. TCRdb's version of the immuneACCESS table is confined to in-frame rearrangements and falls short of the full clone set. An unresolved V gene accounts for under half of the shortfall where checked; the remainder is of unknown origin. That table gives V, J and clone size, and the DNA gave D and trimming. The sample table holds roughly 240,000 clones, of which around 83% were seen once. Of the sample, 0.24% falls within the top ten clones.

The cohort consisted of approximately 670 healthy bone marrow donors. At the time of sampling, all cohort members were nominally healthy, though unrecorded immune exposures were likely present. The donor was CMV seronegative and was included in the group of several hundred seronegative cohort members. Every donor gave a peripheral blood sample, and the peripheral blood mononuclear cells from that sample were used for TCR beta sequencing. Genomic DNA was extracted from the blood cell samples with the Qiagen DNeasy Blood Extraction Kit. The CDR3 contains 15 residues, cysteine and phenylalanine counted. CDR3 DNA only is kept here, 45 bases in frame from base 1. Relative to germline, V is missing 3 bases and J is missing 2 bases, with 2 bases of the junction outside any gene match. For CDR1 and CDR2, the germline V gene lists KGHSH and LQKENI. With regard to this clone: Its recognized antigen is unknown. No qualities accompany the bases; no much larger clone lies one base away.

This sequence originates from a girl aged 2-10 years in good health and CMV-seronegative. The V and J genes are TRBV18 and TRBJ2-2; a stretch of 8 junction bases matches TRBD1. Sequenced sample: PBMCs. The DNA reads as follows: TGTGCCAGCTCACCGGACAGGGTCAACACCGGGGAGCTGTTTTTT. This is translated as CASSPDRVNTGELFF.